This TCR beta chain was recovered during a study of spatial heterogeneity in lung cancer. Documented time point: sample taken at primary tumor resection. In each case, whole RNA from tumor, nontumor lung or frozen PBMC was sequenced unsorted. This clonotype was seen ten or more times. This CDR3 spans 16 amino acids. CDR1 and CDR2 (germline): SEHNR, FQNEAQ (reference sequence). V lost 0 bases to trimming and J lost 5 bases, with 14 bases between them. TCRdb called the 5' RACE reads again in MiXCR, with one record for every CDR3 protein. The table includes around 20,000 distinct CDR3 sequences, 19% detected once.

This clonotype originated in a male donor with early-stage non-small cell lung cancer. V is TRBV7-9 and J is TRBJ1-5; D possibly corresponds to TRBD1 (5 bases). Here the sequenced sample was PBMCs, taken at surgery. The DNA for the CDR3 is TGTGCCAGCAGCTTAGCCCGGGGTGGAGGGGATCAGCCCCAGCATTTT. Residues: CASSLARGGGDQPQHF.